This T cell receptor (beta chain) was found in a study of T cell repertoires in cytomegalovirus infection. Background on the study: CMV epitopes used comprised recently identified HLA-C-restricted ones and well-studied HLA-B-restricted ones. A matching HLA type, together with CMV infection, was signaled by public TCR beta signatures.

Study conclusions and caveats: The cumulative frequency of public TCR beta families identified carriers of CMV plus the relevant HLA. Predominance within the ex vivo response was attributable to HLA-C-restricted CMV-specific TCR beta clonotypes.

Each CDR3 protein is one row after TCRdb ran MiXCR on the reads. The sample yields around 710,000 distinct CDR3 sequences, 29% seen once. This CDR3 is 14 amino acids long. CDR1 is PRHDT, CDR2 FYEKMQ, per germline (reference sequence). The V gene lost 3 bases and the J gene lost 3 bases, with 10 bases spanning the gap. This clonotype was detected once. The antigen is not known. This chain connects TRBV13 to TRBJ2-3; a weak D match, TRBD1 (5 bases). Sequencing used cultured CD8+ T cells from PBMCs, obtained from culture after CMV antigen stimulation. The receptor's source is a human donor in good health (CMV status not recorded). Some clones in this sample may be carry-over from other donors' samples. The CDR3 loop reads CASSFQDKTDTQYF. The CDR3 DNA reads as TGTGCCAGCAGCTTCCAGGACAAAACAGATACGCAGTATTTT.